This T cell receptor beta chain was found in a study of Graves' ophthalmopathy and Graves' hyperthyroidism. Study conclusions and caveats: Among thyroid clonotypes expanded above 0.001 frequency, most also appeared in blood. Ophthalmopathy progression prediction by the model yielded a sensitivity of approximately 68% and a specificity of 72.22%.

The authors amplified TCR beta CDR3 regions from RNA transcripts. RT-PCR with HTBI primers came first, then second-round multiplex PCR. TCRdb re-called the multiplex PCR reads with MiXCR, one entry per CDR3 protein. The sample records about 420,000 distinct CDR3 sequences, roughly 20% being singletons. Aged 18 to 65, the patients with hyperthyroidism had under 2 months' duration and were newly diagnosed. PBMCs had their origin in fresh peripheral blood (10 ml). This clonotype showed up many times. Its antigen is still unknown. This sequence originates from a woman aged 18-35 years with stable Graves' hyperthyroidism. What was sequenced was peripheral blood.

The CDR3 loop reads CASSVAQGQNQPQHF. The CDR3, as DNA: TGTGCCAGCAGCGTTGCACAGGGGCAAAATCAGCCCCAGCATTTT. The chain couples TRBV4-2 to TRBJ1-5; 7 bases align to TRBD1. The CDR3 totals 15 residues. Germline V CDR1 and CDR2: LGHNA, YNFKEQ. After removal of 5 bases from V and 4 bases from J, the junction contained 8 bases not matched to a gene.